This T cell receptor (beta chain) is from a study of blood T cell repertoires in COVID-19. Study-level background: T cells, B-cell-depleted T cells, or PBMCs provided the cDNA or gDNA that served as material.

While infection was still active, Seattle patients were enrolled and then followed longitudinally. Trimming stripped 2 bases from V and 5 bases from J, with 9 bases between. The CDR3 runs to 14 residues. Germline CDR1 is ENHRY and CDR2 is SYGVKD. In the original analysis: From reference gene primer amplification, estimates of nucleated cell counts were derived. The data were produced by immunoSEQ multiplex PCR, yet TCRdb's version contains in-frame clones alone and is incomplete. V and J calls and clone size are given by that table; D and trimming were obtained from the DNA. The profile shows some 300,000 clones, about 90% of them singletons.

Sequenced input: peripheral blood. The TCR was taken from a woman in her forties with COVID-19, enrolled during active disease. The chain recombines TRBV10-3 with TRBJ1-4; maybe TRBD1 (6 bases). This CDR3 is CAISEDRLNEKLFF. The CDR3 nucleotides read TGTGCCATCAGTGAGGACAGGCTAAATGAAAAACTGTTTTTT.